Presented here are 10 T cell receptor beta chains from one specimen sequenced in a study of blood T cell repertoires in COVID-19. Method: immunoSEQ multiplex PCR; TCRdb's copy keeps in-frame clones and lacks some. The sample has approximately 270,000 clones, around 86% seen once. Sequencing was carried out using PBMCs or T cells enriched from blood (not recorded which). The receptors stem from a man in his forties who had recovered from COVID-19.

The rearrangement links TRBV29-1 to TRBJ2-7, with TRBD1 matching over 7 bases. The CDR3 covers 14 residues. Germline-derived CDR1 and CDR2 are SQVTM and ANQGSEA. V was clipped by 5 bases and J by 2 bases; unmatched bases: 9. The CDR3 region is CSVTDRASPYEQYF. The CDR3 DNA is TGCAGCGTTACCGACAGGGCTTCACCCTACGAGCAGTACTTC.

The chain recombines TRBV3-1 (or the pseudogene TRBV3-2) with TRBJ1-3; no reliable D call. The CDR3 sequence is 15 residues long. Germline V gives CDR1 LGHDT, CDR2 YNNKEL (reference sequence). V shed 3 bases and J shed 0 bases, with 9 bases lying between them. CDR3 sequence (DNA): TGTGCCAGCAGCCAGCTTCAGGTCTCTGGAAACACCATATATTTT. Translating it yields CASSQLQVSGNTIYF.

This clone was counted only a few times. The rearrangement joins TRBV5-1 to TRBJ2-3; the match to TRBD1 covers 7 bases. This CDR3 has 15 amino acids. Trimming removed 4 bases from V and 4 bases from J; junction bases left unmatched: 9. From germline, CDR1 is SGHRS and CDR2 YFSETQ. CDR3 in DNA: TGCGCCAGCAGCGGGACAGACAGGTACGCAGATACGCAGTATTTT. Protein: CASSGTDRYADTQYF.

V usage is TRBV10-2 and J usage is TRBJ2-7; 7 bases map to TRBD1. J was trimmed by 2 bases and V by 0 bases; bases with no gene match: 4. The CDR3 runs 15 residues. In germline, CDR1 is WSHSY, CDR2 SAAADI. Written as DNA, the CDR3 is TGCGCCAGCAGTGAGTCGTCGGGGACAGCCTACGAGCAGTACTTC. It translates to CASSESSGTAYEQYF.

The chain combines TRBV20-1 with TRBJ2-1; D remains ambiguous. V was pared by 7 bases and J by 5 bases, with 9 bases between. Germline lookup yields CDR1 DFQATT and CDR2 SNEGSKA (reference sequence). This CDR3 is built from 11 residues. The DNA of the CDR3 is TGCAGTGGTGGAGTCAACAATGAGCAGTTCTTC. Translated: CSGGVNNEQFF.

The chain combines TRBV5-1 with TRBJ1-3, with D possibly being TRBD1 (6 bases). CDR3 length: 15 amino acids. Per the germline V gene, CDR1 is SGHRS and CDR2 is YFSETQ. V gave up 1 base and J gave up 4 bases, with 12 bases separating them. The CDR3 region has the DNA TGCGCCAGCAGCTTGACAGGGTGGGGAGGAAACACCATATATTTT. Translating gives CASSLTGWGGNTIYF.

The chain employs TRBV6-5 and TRBJ1-1; D uncertain. Trimming shortened V by 7 bases and J by 0 bases, and 9 bases separated the two germline ends. CDR3 length: 13 amino acids. Germline lookup yields CDR1 MNHEY and CDR2 SVGAGI. CDR3 in amino acids: CASMEVMNTEAFF. The CDR3 nucleotides read TGTGCCAGCATGGAGGTCATGAACACTGAAGCTTTCTTT.

This chain uses TRBV5-4 with TRBJ2-7; 8 bases map to TRBD1. V lost 0 bases, J lost 4 bases, and 6 bases stayed unmatched. Germline lookup yields CDR1 SGHNT and CDR2 YYREEE (reference sequence). The CDR3 contains 15 residues. The chain's CDR3 is CASSLGQGSIYEQYF. Written as DNA, the CDR3 is TGTGCCAGCAGCTTGGGACAGGGGTCAATTTACGAGCAGTACTTC.

The chain has TRBV11-3 and TRBJ2-2; the D gene is possibly TRBD1 (6 bases). V was shortened by 4 bases and J by 5 bases, with 11 bases between the two germline ends. Germline V lookup: CDR1 SGHNT, CDR2 YENEEA. The CDR3 has 14 amino acids. In DNA form, the CDR3 reads TGTGCCAGCAGCTCACAGGGAAATACCGGGGAGCTGTTTTTT. Amino acids: CASSSQGNTGELFF.

The rearrangement joins TRBV3-1 (or the pseudogene TRBV3-2) to TRBJ2-7; no clear D. This CDR3 has 15 residues. Trimming took 1 base from V and 5 from J, leaving 15 bases between them. Looked up from germline, CDR1 is LGHDT and CDR2 is YNNKEL (reference sequence). The CDR3 loop is CASSQAASGTHEQYF. Written as DNA, the CDR3 is TGTGCCAGCAGCCAAGCAGCTTCAGGTACCCACGAGCAGTACTTC.